The 15 T cell receptor beta chains below were found in one sample sequenced in a study of shared clonotypes between healthy human individuals. This table comes from immunoSEQ multiplex PCR, and its TCRdb copy is limited to in-frame clones, with some not included. Here the sample spans about 2.1 million clones, roughly 95% being singletons. CD8 cells regarded as naive lacked CD45RO, were positively chosen for CCR7, and omitted terminally differentiated effector memory CD45RA+ cells. The source material was naive CD8+ T cells from PBMCs. These receptor sequences come from a man aged 18 to 30 in good health. Some clones in this sample may be carry-over from other donors' samples.

The chain carries TRBV14 and TRBJ1-6, with a possible D match to TRBD1 (6 bases). Germline CDR1 and CDR2: SGHDN and FVKESK. The CDR3 has 14 amino acids. With 4 bases removed from V and 10 bases from J, the gap between germline ends came to 14 bases. The CDR3 loop reads CASSLIQGYSPLHF. The CDR3 DNA follows: TGTGCCAGCAGCCTCATACAGGGTTACTCACCCCTCCACTTT. Supplemented by reference TRBV14 and TRBJ1-6, the full variable domain reads EAGVTQFPSHSVIEKGQTVTLRCDPISGHDNLYWYRRVMGKEIKFLLHFVKESKQDESGMPNNRFLAERTGGTYSTLKVQPAELEDSGVYFCASSLIQGYSPLHFGNGTRLTVT.

This sequence joins TRBV28 and TRBJ1-1, with D hard to call. The V and J ends lost 2 bases and 3 bases respectively, with 13 bases between them. Germline V lookup: CDR1 MDHEN, CDR2 SYDVKM. The CDR3 is 15 residues long. CDR3 loop: CASSLKEGWDTEAFF. The CDR3 region has the DNA TGTGCCAGCAGTTTAAAAGAGGGTTGGGACACTGAAGCTTTCTTT.

A word on this clone: The same CDR3 is also encoded by other DNA sequences in this sample. The chain has TRBV11-2 and TRBJ2-1; D is unclear. Trimming pared 3 bases from V and 8 bases from J, leaving 2 bases between. The CDR3 totals 10 residues. Per the germline V gene, CDR1 is SGHAT and CDR2 is FQNNGV. The CDR3 sequence: CASSLDEQFF. The CDR3 bases are TGTGCCAGCAGCTTGGATGAGCAGTTCTTC.

V usage is TRBV7-3 and J usage is TRBJ2-7, with TRBD1 matching over 7 bases. Germline CDR1 SGHTA, CDR2 FQGTGA. CDR3 length equals 14 residues. Germline trimming cut 6 bases from V and 4 bases from J; bases unmatched to any gene: 9. The CDR3 sequence is CASSYGDRRYEQYF. The CDR3 bases are TGTGCCAGCAGTTACGGGGACAGACGGTACGAGCAGTACTTC.

The chain uses TRBV30 and TRBJ2-2; 9 bases are a match to TRBD1. There are 15 residues in the CDR3. J was trimmed by 3 bases and V by 0 bases; bases with no gene match: 2. Germline V gene sequence: CDR1 GTSNPN, CDR2 SVGIG (reference sequence). CDR3 sequence reads: CAWSVDRGYTGELFF. The CDR3, as DNA: TGTGCCTGGAGTGTAGACAGGGGGTACACCGGGGAGCTGTTTTTT.

CDR3 DNA: TGTGCCAGCAGTGATCGGGACGGCGTTGGATATAGCAATCAGCCCCAGCATTTT. Translation: CASSDRDGVGYSNQPQHF. The chain employs TRBV6-1 and TRBJ1-5; tentative D call: TRBD1 (5 bases). The CDR3 spans 18 residues. CDR1 and CDR2 from the germline V gene are MNHNS and SASEGT. Between the trimmed V and J ends, which lost 3 bases and 0 bases, there was a span of 18 bases.

The rearrangement links TRBV28 to TRBJ2-3, with D unclear. V lost 6 bases and J 5 bases, leaving 12 bases between the germline ends. This CDR3 comprises 13 residues. Germline CDR1 is MDHEN and CDR2 is SYDVKM. The CDR3 loop reads CASSPARGDTQYF. Here the CDR3 DNA reads TGTGCCAGCAGCCCGGCTCGTGGAGATACGCAGTATTTT.

The DNA of the CDR3 is TGTGCCAGCAGCTTCCTTAGTAGCGGGATTTACGAGCAGTACTTC. Amino acids: CASSFLSSGIYEQYF. The chain joins TRBV5-4 to TRBJ2-7; 8 nucleotides align to TRBD2. CDR1 is SGHNT and CDR2 is YYREEE in the germline V gene (reference sequence). The CDR3 spans 15 residues. V lost 2 bases to trimming and J lost 4 bases; unmatched junction nucleotides: 8.

This chain joins TRBV28 and TRBJ2-1; possibly TRBD1 for D (6 bases). CDR1 is MDHEN and CDR2 is SYDVKM in the germline V gene. V was trimmed by 4 bases and J by 9 bases, leaving 22 bases between them. There are 16 residues in the CDR3. CDR3 coding DNA: TGTGCCAGCAGTTCTTACCCGGTTTTGGGGGCGATTGAGCAGTTCTTC. It translates to CASSSYPVLGAIEQFF.

The CDR3 reads CASSIAREGNQPQHF. DNA for the CDR3: TGTGCCAGTAGTATAGCCAGGGAGGGAAATCAGCCCCAGCATTTT. The V and J genes are TRBV19 and TRBJ1-5, with D possibly TRBD1 on 5 matching bases. From germline, CDR1 is LNHDA and CDR2 SQIVND (reference sequence). CDR3 length: 15 residues. V was pared by 1 base and J by 4 bases, with 11 bases between.

Written as DNA, the CDR3 is TGTGCCAGCAGTTACACGGGACAGGGAGGGAATGAGCAGTTCTTC. It yields the protein CASSYTGQGGNEQFF. The genes are TRBV6-5 and TRBJ2-1; 9 nucleotides match TRBD1. This CDR3 has 15 residues. After removal of 2 bases from V and 7 bases from J, the junction contained 6 bases not matched to a gene. Looked up from germline, CDR1 is MNHEY and CDR2 is SVGAGI.

This clone has a handful of counts. V and J are TRBV5-6 and TRBJ2-3; TRBD2 matches 7 bases. The length of the CDR3 is 16 residues. The V gene's germline CDR1 is SGHDT and CDR2 YYEEEE. Trimming took 3 bases from V and 4 from J; bases not matched to a gene: 11. The CDR3 DNA sequence: TGTGCCAGCAGCTCGGGCGGGGAGGGGCGGCCAGATACGCAGTATTTT. Its protein is CASSSGGEGRPDTQYF. The entire variable domain, with the rest obtained from reference TRBV5-6 and TRBJ2-3, is as follows: DAGVTQSPTHLIKTRGQQVTLRCSPKSGHDTVSWYQQALGQGPQFIFQYYEEEERQRGNFPDRFSGHQFPNYSSELNVNALLLGDSALYLCASSSGGEGRPDTQYFGPGTRLTVL.

This chain connects TRBV7-3 to TRBJ2-3; 14 bases line up with TRBD2. Germline V gene lookup returns CDR1 SGHTA and CDR2 FQGTGA. Trimming removed 5 bases from V and 0 bases from J; junction bases left unmatched: 13. CDR3 length: 20 amino acids. This CDR3 reads CASSTAGTSGSRPSTDTQYF. The CDR3 coding sequence is TGTGCCAGCAGCACAGCCGGGACTAGCGGGAGTCGTCCGAGCACAGATACGCAGTATTTT.

The chain couples TRBV21-1 to TRBJ2-6; the table names TRBD1, a call not compared with the DNA. TRBV21-1 is an annotated pseudogene. The length of the CDR3 is 17 residues. In DNA, the CDR3 is TGTGCCAGCAGCTTCCCGGGACAGTTCTCTGGGGCCAACGTCCTGACTTTC. It translates to CASSFPGQFSGANVLTF.

Comment on this clone: The same CDR3 arises from other DNA sequences in this sample as well. This CDR3 is CASRGNEQFF. Written as DNA, the CDR3 is TGTGCCAGCAGGGGGAATGAGCAGTTCTTC. The chain is built from TRBV27 and TRBJ2-1, with D unresolved. V gave up 6 bases and J gave up 7 bases, with 4 bases separating them. The germline V gene has CDR1 MNHEY and CDR2 SMNVEV (reference sequence). This CDR3 has 10 residues.